Listed below are T cell receptor beta chains from one sample, sequenced in a study of shared clonotypes between healthy human individuals. Sequenced by immunoSEQ multiplex PCR; TCRdb stores in-frame clones only, minus some. The sample records fewer than 1.6 million clones, less than 99% being singletons. The material sequenced was naive CD4+ T cells sorted from blood. The receptor set was obtained from a young man in good health. Each CDR3 is given with its conserved first and last residue. The order of the fields is D gene, CDR3 length, J gene, V gene, CDR3 DNA, CDR3 protein. A D gene is named only where the DNA matches it firmly.

>NA|17|TRBJ1-4|TRBV11-2
TGTGCCAGCAGCTCAGCTTTAGTGGGGGCGGGTATGGAAAAACTGTTTTTT
CASSSALVGAGMEKLFF
>TRBD1|15|TRBJ2-7|TRBV28
TGTGCCAGCATTGAAACCGGGACAGGGGGGCGCGAGCAGTACTTC
CASIETGTGGREQYF
>NA|12|TRBJ2-5|TRBV10-3
TGTGCCATTAGCCCCTCTGTGGAGACCCAGTACTTC
CAISPSVETQYF
>TRBD1|15|TRBJ2-3|TRBV5-6
TGTGCCAGCAGCTCGGACAGGGGGCATCGAGATACGCAGTATTTT
CASSSDRGHRDTQYF
>NA|13|TRBJ2-2|TRBV7-8
TGTGCCAGCAGCTTCCACGAATTCGGGGAGCTGTTTTTT
CASSFHEFGELFF
>NA|16|TRBJ2-1|TRBV6-4
TGTGCCAGCAGTGACTCGATGCGGAGCTCCTACAATGAGCAGTTCTTC
CASSDSMRSSYNEQFF
>TRBD2|14|TRBJ2-3|TRBV9
TGTGCCAGCACTGGCGGGAGCTTTACAGATACGCAGTATTTT
CASTGGSFTDTQYF
>NA|13|TRBJ2-7|TRBV29-1
TGCAGCGTTGTGCTCTCGAGAGGGGCCGAGCAGTACTTC
CSVVLSRGAEQYF
>NA|15|TRBJ2-3|TRBV9
TGTGCCAGCAGCGTAGACCCAGGGGCGGCAGATACGCAGTATTTT
CASSVDPGAADTQYF
>TRBD1|13|TRBJ2-7|TRBV19
TGTGCCAGTAGTTCCGGGACAGGGGCTAAGCAGTACTTC
CASSSGTGAKQYF
>TRBD2|13|TRBJ2-1|TRBV29-1
TGCAGCGTCGGGGGACTAGCGGGCAATGAGCAGTTCTTC
CSVGGLAGNEQFF
>NA|18|TRBJ2-1|TRBV11-2
TGTGCCAGCAGCTTAGTTGCGGAGACTTGGAACTCCTACAATGAGCAGTTCTTC
CASSLVAETWNSYNEQFF
>TRBD1|16|TRBJ2-2|TRBV19
TGTGCCAGTAGTATTAGTCGGGCAGGGGGCACCGGGGAGCTGTTTTTT
CASSISRAGGTGELFF
>TRBD2|12|TRBJ2-7|TRBV30
TGTGCCTGGAACGCGGGAGGGTACGAGCAGTACTTC
CAWNAGGYEQYF
>NA|12|TRBJ1-2|TRBV7-2
TGTGCCAGCAGCCCACGGGGGTATGGCTACACCTTC
CASSPRGYGYTF
>TRBD2|17|TRBJ2-7|TRBV7-2
TGTGCCAGCAGCGCAACGGGGGGAGGGCCTATTTCGTACGAGCAGTACTTC
CASSATGGGPISYEQYF
>TRBD2|17|TRBJ2-1|TRBV18
TGTGCCAGCTCACCGCTCTCCCCGGGAGGGAGCCCCAATGAGCAGTTCTTC
CASSPLSPGGSPNEQFF